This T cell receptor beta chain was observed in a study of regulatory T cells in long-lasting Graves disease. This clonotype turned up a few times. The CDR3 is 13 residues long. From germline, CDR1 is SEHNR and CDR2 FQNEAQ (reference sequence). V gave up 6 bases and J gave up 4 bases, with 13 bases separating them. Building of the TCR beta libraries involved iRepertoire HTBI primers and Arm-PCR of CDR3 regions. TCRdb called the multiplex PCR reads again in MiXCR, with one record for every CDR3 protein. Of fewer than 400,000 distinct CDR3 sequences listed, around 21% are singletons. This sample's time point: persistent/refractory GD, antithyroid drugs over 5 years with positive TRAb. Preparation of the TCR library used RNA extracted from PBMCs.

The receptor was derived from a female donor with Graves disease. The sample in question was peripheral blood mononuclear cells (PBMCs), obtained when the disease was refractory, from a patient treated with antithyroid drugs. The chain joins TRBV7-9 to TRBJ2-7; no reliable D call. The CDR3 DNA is TGTGCCAGCAGTTCACAGTGGGGTTACGAGCAGTACTTC. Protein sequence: CASSSQWGYEQYF.